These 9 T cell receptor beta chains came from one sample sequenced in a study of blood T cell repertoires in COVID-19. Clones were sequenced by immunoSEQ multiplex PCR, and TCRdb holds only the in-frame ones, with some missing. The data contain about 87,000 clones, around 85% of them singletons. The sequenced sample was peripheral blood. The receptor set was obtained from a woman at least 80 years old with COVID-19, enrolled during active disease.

CDR3 residues: CASSQGGPNTDTQYF. For the CDR3, the DNA is TGTGCCAGCAGTCAGGGAGGGCCCAACACAGATACGCAGTATTTT. This chain connects TRBV7-3 to TRBJ2-3; 7 nucleotides line up with TRBD2. Germline CDR1 SGHTA, CDR2 FQGTGA. This CDR3 is 15 amino acids long. Trimming at V came to 6 bases and at J to 2 bases, leaving 8 bases not matched to a gene.

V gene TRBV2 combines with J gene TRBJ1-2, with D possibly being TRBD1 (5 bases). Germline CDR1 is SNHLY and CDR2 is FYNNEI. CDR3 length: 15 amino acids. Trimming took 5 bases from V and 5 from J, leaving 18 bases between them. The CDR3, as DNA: TGTGCCAGCAGTTACCTCTTACAGGCCTCTTATGGCTACACCTTC. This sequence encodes CASSYLLQASYGYTF.

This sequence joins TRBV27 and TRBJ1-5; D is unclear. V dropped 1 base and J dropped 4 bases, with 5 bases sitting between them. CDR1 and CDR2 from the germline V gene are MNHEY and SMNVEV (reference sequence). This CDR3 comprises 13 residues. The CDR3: CASSLFLNQPQHF. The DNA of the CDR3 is TGTGCCAGCAGTTTATTCCTTAATCAGCCCCAGCATTTT.

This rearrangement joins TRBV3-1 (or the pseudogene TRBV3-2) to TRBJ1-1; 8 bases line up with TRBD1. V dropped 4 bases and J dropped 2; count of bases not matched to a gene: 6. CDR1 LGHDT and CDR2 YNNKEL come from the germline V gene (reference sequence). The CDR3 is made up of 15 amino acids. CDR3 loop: CASSRQGAGNTEAFF. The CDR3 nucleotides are TGTGCCAGCAGCCGCCAGGGGGCGGGTAACACTGAAGCTTTCTTT.

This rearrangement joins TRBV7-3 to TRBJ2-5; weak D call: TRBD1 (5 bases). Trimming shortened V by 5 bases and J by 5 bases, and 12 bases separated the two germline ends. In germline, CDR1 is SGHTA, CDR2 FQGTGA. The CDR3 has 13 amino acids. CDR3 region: CASSPGPGETQYF. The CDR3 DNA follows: TGTGCCAGCAGCCCCGGGCCAGGGGAGACCCAGTACTTC.

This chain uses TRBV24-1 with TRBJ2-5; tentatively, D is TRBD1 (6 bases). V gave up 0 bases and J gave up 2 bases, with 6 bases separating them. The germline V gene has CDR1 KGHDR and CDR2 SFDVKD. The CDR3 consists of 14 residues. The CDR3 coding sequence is TGTGCCACCAGTGATTTGAGGGGGCAAGAGACCCAGTACTTC. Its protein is CATSDLRGQETQYF.

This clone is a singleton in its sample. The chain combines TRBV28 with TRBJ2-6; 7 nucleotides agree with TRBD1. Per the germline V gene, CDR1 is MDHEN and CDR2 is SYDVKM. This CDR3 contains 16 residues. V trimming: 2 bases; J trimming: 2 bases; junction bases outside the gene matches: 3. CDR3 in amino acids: CASSLIGTAGANVLTF. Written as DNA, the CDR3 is TGTGCCAGCAGTTTAATCGGGACAGCTGGGGCCAACGTCCTGACTTTC.

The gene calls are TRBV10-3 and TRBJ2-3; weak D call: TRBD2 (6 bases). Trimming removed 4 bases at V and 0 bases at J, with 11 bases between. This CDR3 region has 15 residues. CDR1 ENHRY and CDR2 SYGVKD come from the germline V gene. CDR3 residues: CAISVLGTSTDTQYF. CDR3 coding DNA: TGTGCCATCAGTGTTTTGGGGACTAGCACAGATACGCAGTATTTT.

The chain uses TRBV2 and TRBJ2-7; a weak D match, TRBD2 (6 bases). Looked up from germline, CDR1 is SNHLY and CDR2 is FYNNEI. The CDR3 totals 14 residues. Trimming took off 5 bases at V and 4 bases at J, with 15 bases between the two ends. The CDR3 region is CASSRDSRPYEQYF. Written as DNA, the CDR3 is TGTGCCAGCAGTAGGGACTCCCGACCTTACGAGCAGTACTTC.